A selection of T cell receptor beta chains follows, all from one sample in a study of tumor-infiltrating lymphocytes in oesophageal squamous cell carcinoma. MiXCR, applied by TCRdb to the PCR reads, yields one record per CDR3 protein. The sample shows about 12,000 distinct CDR3 sequences, less than 65% of them seen only once. Sequencing was carried out using normal esophageal tissue next to the tumor. The receptors were sampled from a male donor with esophageal squamous cell carcinoma. Both conserved end residues are part of each CDR3.

v_call: TRBV12-3/TRBV12-4
cdr3_aa: CASSLRAF

v_call: TRBV5-1
cdr3_aa: CASSLNDRSRTYNEQFF

v_call: TRBV4-3
cdr3_aa: CASSQGTGYNEQFF

v_call: TRBV7-9
cdr3_aa: CASSLAPGSYNEQFF

v_call: TRBV2
cdr3_aa: CASSEDRGETQYF

v_call: TRBV7-6
cdr3_aa: CASSSWTVSSYNEQYF

v_call: TRBV6-8
cdr3_aa: CASSRNSNQPQHF

v_call: TRBV12-3/TRBV12-4
cdr3_aa: CATQTGRAIGQPQHF

v_call: TRBV6-1
cdr3_aa: CASKSGGTYYEQYF

v_call: TRBV6-1
cdr3_aa: CASIPKIDSSRGPQHF

v_call: TRBV5-4
cdr3_aa: CASSLEAERLLETQYF

v_call: TRBV25-1
cdr3_aa: CASSRDIIIGGPGELFF

v_call: TRBV10-1
cdr3_aa: CASSSKAGVQLYEQYF

v_call: TRBV7-6
cdr3_aa: CASSLTTGADIQYF

v_call: TRBV12-3/TRBV12-4
cdr3_aa: CASSKGQLHSYEQYF

v_call: TRBV7-3
cdr3_aa: CASSLLPQTNEQFF

v_call: TRBV7-2
cdr3_aa: CASSFVAGTSGSYEQFF

v_call: TRBV30
cdr3_aa: CAWRTQGDYGYTF

v_call: TRBV7-9
cdr3_aa: CASSLAEPTEAFF